This TCR beta chain comes out of a study of cytotoxic CD8 clonotypes in ibrutinib-treated CLL. This CDR3 comprises 14 residues. The germline gives CDR1 SGHNT, CDR2 YENEEA. The V gene lost 0 bases and the J gene lost 0 bases, with 3 bases spanning the gap. Libraries were prepared by immunoSEQ multiplex PCR; TCRdb keeps only in-frame clonotypes and omits some of them. In the table there are 30,000 to 40,000 clones, roughly two thirds of which are singletons. Cryopreserved PBMCs were the source of 2 to 2.5 micrograms of genomic DNA, which went to TCR beta libraries. This clone was found a few times. This material consisted of PBMCs, taken before ibrutinib treatment. The rearrangement uses TRBV11-3 and TRBJ1-3; no definite D call. The TCR originated in a human donor with chronic lymphocytic leukemia. The CDR3 DNA is TGTGCCAGCAGCTTAGAGTACTCTGGAAACACCATATATTTT. It specifies CASSLEYSGNTIYF.